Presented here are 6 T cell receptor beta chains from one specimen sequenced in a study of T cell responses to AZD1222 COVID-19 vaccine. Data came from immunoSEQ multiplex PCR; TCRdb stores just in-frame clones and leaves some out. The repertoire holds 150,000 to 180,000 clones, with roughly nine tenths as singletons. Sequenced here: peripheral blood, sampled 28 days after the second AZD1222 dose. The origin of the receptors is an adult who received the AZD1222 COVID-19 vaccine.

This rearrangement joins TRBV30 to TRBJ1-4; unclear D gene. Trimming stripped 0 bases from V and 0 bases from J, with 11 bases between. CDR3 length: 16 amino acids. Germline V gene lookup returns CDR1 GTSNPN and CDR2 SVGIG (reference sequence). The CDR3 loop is CAWSVRKIATNEKLFF. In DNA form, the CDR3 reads TGTGCCTGGAGTGTACGGAAGATAGCAACTAATGAAAAACTGTTTTTT.

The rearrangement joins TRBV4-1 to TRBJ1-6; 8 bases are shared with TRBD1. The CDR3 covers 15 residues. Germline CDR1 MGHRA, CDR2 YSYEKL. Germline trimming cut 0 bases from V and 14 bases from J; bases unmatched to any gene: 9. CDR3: CASSQDGTGPRALHF. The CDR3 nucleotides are TGCGCCAGCAGCCAAGATGGGACAGGCCCCCGGGCCCTCCACTTT.

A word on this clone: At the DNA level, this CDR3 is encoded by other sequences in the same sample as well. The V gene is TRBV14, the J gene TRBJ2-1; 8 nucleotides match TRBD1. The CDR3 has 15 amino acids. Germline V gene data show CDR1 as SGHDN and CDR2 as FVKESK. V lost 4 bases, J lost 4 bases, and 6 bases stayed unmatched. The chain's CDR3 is CASSPRQGTYNEQFF. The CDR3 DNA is TGTGCCAGCAGCCCCCGACAGGGGACATACAATGAGCAGTTCTTC.

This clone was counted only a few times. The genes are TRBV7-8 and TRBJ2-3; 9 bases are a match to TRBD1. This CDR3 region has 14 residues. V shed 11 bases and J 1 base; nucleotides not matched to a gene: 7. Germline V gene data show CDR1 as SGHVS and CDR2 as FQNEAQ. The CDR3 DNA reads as TGTGCCTCAAACCGGGACAGGGGCACAGATACGCAGTATTTT. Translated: CASNRDRGTDTQYF.

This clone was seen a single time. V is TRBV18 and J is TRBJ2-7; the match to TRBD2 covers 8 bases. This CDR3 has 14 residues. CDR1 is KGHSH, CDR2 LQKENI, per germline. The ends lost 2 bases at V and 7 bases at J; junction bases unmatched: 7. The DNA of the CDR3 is TGTGCCAGCTCACCAAACGGGGGGGCGCGAGAGCAGTACTTC. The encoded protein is CASSPNGGAREQYF. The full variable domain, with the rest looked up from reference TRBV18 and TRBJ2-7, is NAGVMQNPRHLVRRRGQEARLRCSPMKGHSHVYWYRQLPEEGLKFMVYLQKENIIDESGMPKERFSAEFPKEGPSILRIQQVVRGDSAAYFCASSPNGGAREQYFGPGTRLTVT.

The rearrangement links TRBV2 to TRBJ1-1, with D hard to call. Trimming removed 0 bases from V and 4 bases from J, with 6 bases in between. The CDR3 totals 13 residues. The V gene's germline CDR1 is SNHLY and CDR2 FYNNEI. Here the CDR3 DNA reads TGTGCCAGCAGTGAAGCGAGGATCACTGAAGCTTTCTTT. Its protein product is CASSEARITEAFF.